This TCR beta chain comes out of a study of shared clonotypes between healthy human individuals. Profiling relied on immunoSEQ multiplex PCR, and the TCRdb table lists in-frame clones only, not all of them. This table has 2 million to 2.5 million clones, 95% appearing once. Germline V gene data show CDR1 as SGHTA and CDR2 as FQGTGA. The CDR3 has 15 residues. Trimming removed 4 bases at V and 6 bases at J, with 16 bases between. Study-level findings and limits: Sharing across several donors was seen in 4.5% to 6.5% of naive CD4 clonotypes.

The authors divided CD4+ cells into CD45RA+ naive and CD45RA-negative memory subsets. Concerning this clone itself: Its antigen is unknown.

Sequences were obtained from naive CD4+ T cells sorted from blood. Subset defined: CD45RA+ positively selected. The source is a man aged 18-30 years in good health. The rearrangement uses TRBV7-3 and TRBJ2-1, with TRBD2 as a possible D gene (6 bases). This CDR3 is CASSYGTGRVNEQFF. CDR3 coding DNA: TGTGCCAGCAGCTATGGGACTGGAAGGGTCAATGAGCAGTTCTTC.